A single sample is the source of the 2 T cell receptor beta chains below, sequenced in a study of cytomegalovirus exposure and HLA in healthy donors. The PCR used 60 Vbeta and 13 Jbeta primers. Here immunoSEQ multiplex PCR was the method, and the copy in TCRdb shows in-frame clones only, minus some. The sample shows 85,000 to 95,000 clones, over 65% of them seen only once. The sequencing sample was made of PBMCs. The receptors here all came from a man between 25 and 39 years old in good health and CMV-seropositive.

The V gene is TRBV29-1, the J gene TRBJ2-7, with D possibly being TRBD2 (6 bases). Germline CDR1 SQVTM, CDR2 ANQGSEA. This CDR3 comprises 15 residues. V shed 0 bases and J shed 3 bases, with 15 bases lying between them. The CDR3 sequence is CSVEDPLGGGYEQYF. CDR3 nucleotide sequence: TGCAGCGTTGAAGATCCTCTCGGGGGTGGCTACGAGCAGTACTTC.

DNA of the CDR3: TGTGCCAGCAGTGAACACCTAGGGGATGGTCAGCCCCAGCATTTT. Its translation: CASSEHLGDGQPQHF. This sequence joins TRBV2 and TRBJ1-5; tentative D call: TRBD1 (5 bases). The CDR3 runs 15 residues. V gave up 2 bases and J gave up 6 bases, with 14 bases separating them. Germline lookup yields CDR1 SNHLY and CDR2 FYNNEI.